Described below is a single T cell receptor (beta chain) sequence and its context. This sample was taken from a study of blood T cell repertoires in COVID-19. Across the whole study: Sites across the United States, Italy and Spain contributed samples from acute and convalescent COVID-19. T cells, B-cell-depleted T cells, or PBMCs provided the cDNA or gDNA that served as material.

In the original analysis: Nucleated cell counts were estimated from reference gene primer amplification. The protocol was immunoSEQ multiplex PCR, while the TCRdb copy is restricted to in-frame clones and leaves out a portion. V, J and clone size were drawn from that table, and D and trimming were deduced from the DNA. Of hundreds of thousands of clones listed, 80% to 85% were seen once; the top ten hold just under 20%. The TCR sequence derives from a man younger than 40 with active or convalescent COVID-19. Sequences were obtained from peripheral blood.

For the CDR3, the DNA is TGTGCCAGCAGCGTAAGGGGGTACGAGCAGTACTTC. Its translation is CASSVRGYEQYF. The chain recombines TRBV28 with TRBJ2-7, with D perhaps TRBD1 (6 bases). The ends were cut back, 6 bases at V and 4 bases at J, with 10 bases in the middle. The CDR3 sequence is 12 residues long. Looked up from germline, CDR1 is MDHEN and CDR2 is SYDVKM.